This T cell receptor (beta chain) was profiled in a study of cytotoxic CD8 clonotypes in ibrutinib-treated CLL. Study-level background: Response sampling occurred after a median roughly 11 months of treatment (range 6 to 36).

Germline-derived CDR1 and CDR2 are LGHNA and YSLEER. This CDR3 contains 16 residues. Trimming stripped 0 bases from V and 4 bases from J, with 13 bases between. The assay was immunoSEQ multiplex PCR, and TCRdb's table has in-frame clones only and misses some. This table has more than 60,000 clones, approximately 87% appearing once. This chain connects TRBV4-3 to TRBJ2-1; D gene unclear. This specimen consisted of PBMCs, obtained after 24 months of ibrutinib treatment. The TCR was taken from a human donor with chronic lymphocytic leukemia. The CDR3 DNA reads as TGCGCCAGCAGCCAAGATTCTCTGGACGATTACAATGAGCAGTTCTTC. It yields the protein CASSQDSLDDYNEQFF.